These T cell receptor beta chains were read from a single sample in a study of blood T cell repertoires in COVID-19. Assay: immunoSEQ multiplex PCR; the TCRdb copy retains only in-frame clones and omits some. The sample lists hundreds of thousands of clones; around 89% were seen once. Specimen: peripheral blood. These receptors originate from a man in his forties with acute or convalescent COVID-19. The CDR3 runs from the conserved cysteine through the conserved F or W. D genes are given only for firm matches. Clone sizes are given selectively: once, few, many, or a class where the clone is expanded.

>TRBV6-4|NA|TRBJ1-3|few
TGTGCCAGCAGCGACACGGGAGAAAATAAAAACACCATATATTTT
CASSDTGENKNTIYF
>TRBV5-8|NA|TRBJ1-1|NA
TGTGCCAGCAGCTTGGGTGACAGGAAGGGTGAAGCTTTCTTT
CASSLGDRKGEAFF
>TRBV7-8|NA|TRBJ2-2|NA
TGTGCCAGCAGCTTAGCACCGGGGAGCGGGGAGCTGTTTTTT
CASSLAPGSGELFF
>TRBV4-1|TRBD1|TRBJ1-4|NA
TGCGCCAGCAGCCGCGGACAGGGGGCCTCTAATGAAAAACTGTTTTTT
CASSRGQGASNEKLFF
>TRBV11-2|NA|TRBJ1-3|NA
TGTGCCAGCAGCACTCTTCTTAGCTCTGGAAACACCATATATTTT
CASSTLLSSGNTIYF
>TRBV20-1|NA|TRBJ2-7|NA
TGCAGTGCTAGTGCCGAGTACGAGCAGTACTTC
CSASAEYEQYF
>TRBV5-4|NA|TRBJ1-1|NA
TGTGCCAGCAGCTCGGACAGTAACACTGAAGCTTTCTTT
CASSSDSNTEAFF
>TRBV9|TRBD2|TRBJ2-3|NA
TGTGCCAGCAGCGTCGGACTAGCGGGGGTCACAGATACGCAGTATTTT
CASSVGLAGVTDTQYF
>TRBV9|NA|TRBJ1-1|NA
TGTGCCAGCAGCAGAGGGACTGAAGCTTTCTTT
CASSRGTEAFF
>TRBV2|NA|TRBJ1-2|NA
NA
CASSSSTESGYTF
>TRBV12-5|TRBD1|TRBJ2-3|NA
TGTGCTAGTGGTTTAGGACAGGGTAGCACAGATACGCAGTATTTT
CASGLGQGSTDTQYF
>TRBV19|NA|TRBJ2-7|NA
TGTGCCAGTAGGAAATTCGGAGGCTACGAGCAGTACTTC
CASRKFGGYEQYF
>TRBV19|NA|TRBJ2-5|NA
TGTGCCAGTAGTATCCCTGGACAGTCAGAGACCCAGTACTTC
CASSIPGQSETQYF
>TRBV7-9|TRBD1|TRBJ1-2|NA
TGTGCCAGCAGGCCAGGGGGAGAAGGCGGCTACACCTTC
CASRPGGEGGYTF
>TRBV4-2|TRBD2|TRBJ2-3|NA
TGTGCCAGCAGCCAAGATCTGGCGGGGGGAGAAATAGATACGCAGTATTTT
CASSQDLAGGEIDTQYF
>TRBV7-2|NA|TRBJ1-3|NA
TGTGCCAGTACTTGGGGGCTTGCTGGAAACACCATATATTTT
CASTWGLAGNTIYF
>TRBV2|NA|TRBJ2-7|NA
TGTGCCAGCACCGACCCAGGCTACGAGCAGTACTTC
CASTDPGYEQYF
>TRBV5-1|NA|TRBJ1-3|NA
TGCGCCAGCAGCTTGGAGGCGGGAAGGGGAAACACCATATATTTT
CASSLEAGRGNTIYF
>TRBV6-1|NA|TRBJ2-5|NA
TGTGCCAGCAGTGAAGGGTCAGGGCGAGAGACCCAGTACTTC
CASSEGSGRETQYF
>TRBV2|TRBD2|TRBJ2-7|NA
TGTGCCTGGATAAGCGGGAGTTCCTACGAGCAGTACTTC
CAWISGSSYEQYF
>TRBV7-9|NA|TRBJ1-2|NA
TGTGCCAGCAGCTTAGCACAGGGAGCCTATGGCTACACCTTC
CASSLAQGAYGYTF
>TRBV5-1|NA|TRBJ1-1|NA
TGCGCCAGCAGCTGGAACAGGGAAGGCACTGAAGCTTTCTTT
CASSWNREGTEAFF
>TRBV11-2|NA|TRBJ1-1|NA
TGTGCCAGCAGCTTAGCCTTGAACACTGAAGCTTTCTTT
CASSLALNTEAFF
>TRBV2|NA|TRBJ1-6|NA
TGTGCCAGCAGTCTTCAGGGGCTAACGACCCCTAACTATAATTCACCCCTCCACTTT
CASSLQGLTTPNYNSPLHF
>TRBV3-1/TRBV3-2|NA|TRBJ2-4|NA
TGTGCCAGCAGTTCGAGGATAGGCATTCAGTACTTC
CASSSRIGIQYF
>TRBV11-2|NA|TRBJ1-2|NA
TGTGCCAGCAGCTCTCGTAGTAGCTATGGCTACACCTTC
CASSSRSSYGYTF
>TRBV7-9|NA|TRBJ1-3|NA
TGTGCCAGCAGCTCGATCCCCAGGGGACGGGGAAACACCATATATTTT
CASSSIPRGRGNTIYF
>TRBV6-5|NA|TRBJ1-2|NA
TGTGCCAGCCCCAAAATGGGAGGCTATGGCTACACCTTC
CASPKMGGYGYTF
>TRBV2|TRBD1|TRBJ1-2|NA
TGTGCCAGCAGTCTAAATCAGGGGGCATCCAGGGGCTACACCTTC
CASSLNQGASRGYTF
>TRBV19|TRBD2|TRBJ2-3|NA
TGTGCCAGTAGTATAACCTATTTAGCGGGGATACAACAATATACGCAGTATTTT
CASSITYLAGIQQYTQYF
>TRBV2|NA|TRBJ1-3|NA
TGTGCCAGCAGGGAGGGTTCTGGAAACACCATATATTTT
CASREGSGNTIYF
>TRBV5-1|NA|TRBJ1-5|NA
TGCGCCAGCAGCCCTGGTCCAGGGGATCAGCCCCAGCATTTT
CASSPGPGDQPQHF
>TRBV5-4|TRBD1|TRBJ1-2|NA
TGTGCCAGCAGGGCCCAGGGGGACTATGGCTACACCTTC
CASRAQGDYGYTF
>TRBV5-3|NA|TRBJ1-2|NA
TGTGCCAGAAGCTTGGAACGGAACTATGGCTACACCTTC
CARSLERNYGYTF
>TRBV30|TRBD1|TRBJ2-1|NA
TGTGCCTGGAGTGTAAGCATGGGGCAGGGGGCGAGGAATGAGCAGTTCTTC
CAWSVSMGQGARNEQFF
>TRBV5-1|TRBD1|TRBJ1-2|NA
TGCGCCAGCAGCTCCACAGGGGGAGAGTATGGCTACACCTTC
CASSSTGGEYGYTF
>TRBV30|NA|TRBJ1-2|NA
TGTGCCTGGAGTACAGGTTCCAACTATGGCTACACCTTC
CAWSTGSNYGYTF
>TRBV5-5|TRBD1|TRBJ2-7|few
TGTGCCAGCAGCGGGGGGACAGGGGGAAGCCGAAACGAGCAGTACTTC
CASSGGTGGSRNEQYF
>TRBV19|NA|TRBJ1-2|NA
TGTGCCAGTAGTCCCCGACACGTCGTCCCCTATGGCTACACCTTC
CASSPRHVVPYGYTF
>TRBV5-1|NA|TRBJ2-1|NA
TGCGCCAGCAGTACTACCCCGGGGTACAATGAGCAGTTCTTC
CASSTTPGYNEQFF
>TRBV19|NA|TRBJ1-3|NA
TGTGCCAGTAGTATGATGGGCCCAGCAGTAACTGGAAACACCATATATTTT
CASSMMGPAVTGNTIYF
>TRBV7-6|TRBD1|TRBJ1-4|NA
TGTGCCAGCAGCTTGCCGACAGGGGGACAAGAAAAACTGTTTTTT
CASSLPTGGQEKLFF
>TRBV29-1|TRBD2|TRBJ2-1|NA
TGCAGCGTTGGAGCGGGGGGCTACCACAATGAGCAGTTCTTC
CSVGAGGYHNEQFF
>TRBV5-4|TRBD1|TRBJ2-7|NA
TGTGCCAGCAGCTTGGGGACAGGGGCATACGAGCAGTACTTC
CASSLGTGAYEQYF
>TRBV2|TRBD2|TRBJ2-7|NA
TGTGCCAGCAGTAGACTAGCGGGACCCTACGAGCAGTACTTC
CASSRLAGPYEQYF